This T cell receptor (beta chain) comes out of a study of T cells in Graves' hyperthyroidism and ophthalmopathy. Broader study findings: Stable hyperthyroidism was separated from ophthalmopathy by a model based on 13 V-J features. In blood, most of the thyroid clonotypes expanded above 0.001 were also present.

V lost 7 bases, J lost 5 bases, and 21 bases lay in between. Per germline, CDR1 LNHDA and CDR2 SQIVND (reference sequence). The CDR3 has 16 amino acids. Template material for amplifying TCR beta CDR3 regions consisted of RNA transcripts. HTBI primers were employed in a first-round RT-PCR of the TCR CDR3. TCRdb redid the calling of the multiplex PCR reads with MiXCR, one entry per CDR3 protein. The data contain about 640,000 distinct CDR3 sequences, 45% of them singletons. Patients were excluded for uncontrolled infection, other autoimmune disease, pregnancy or lactation. Diagnosing involved the use of clinical symptoms, serum thyroxine and TRAb, thyroid ultrasound and orbital computed tomography. This clonotype was observed many times. Its specificity is unknown.

The chain links TRBV19 to TRBJ1-5, with D perhaps matching TRBD1 (5 bases). Sequenced material: peripheral blood or thyroid tissue (not recorded which). The sequence was obtained from an adult man with Graves' disease, either hyperthyroidism or ophthalmopathy (not recorded which). The CDR3 protein is CASTPWGKGRDQPQHF. The CDR3 DNA is TGTGCCAGTACCCCTTGGGGAAAGGGGCGCGATCAGCCCCAGCATTTT.